The 12 T cell receptor beta chains reported below all come from one sample, sequenced in a study of blood T cell repertoires in COVID-19 (TCRdb year 2020). Library creation used the immunoSEQ multiplex PCR assay. TCRdb provides this immuneACCESS table in a form limited to in-frame rearrangements. Some clones are lacking; in checked studies, under half of them reflect an unresolved V gene, and why the rest are absent is not known. The sample contains around 220,000 clones, 70% to 90% of them found a single time. In total, the top ten clones hold 2% to 2.5% of the sample. Material: peripheral blood. The receptor set was obtained from a woman aged 40 to 49 who had recovered from COVID-19.

This rearrangement joins TRBV6-2 or TRBV6-3 to TRBJ2-5; 14 bases align to TRBD2. V shed 4 bases, J shed 4 bases, and the junction held 2 bases outside the gene matches. This CDR3 is 15 amino acids long. CDR1 is MNHEY and CDR2 is SVGEGT in the germline V gene. Here the CDR3 DNA reads TGTGCCAGCAGTTTCGGGACTAGCGGGAGAGAGACCCAGTACTTC. This codes for CASSFGTSGRETQYF.

The gene calls are TRBV6-5 and TRBJ2-3, with a weak D call TRBD1 (5 bases). The CDR3 length is 14 residues. Germline V lookup: CDR1 MNHEY, CDR2 SVGAGI. The ends were cut back, 2 bases at V and 6 bases at J, with 12 bases in the middle. The CDR3 sequence: CASSYGSGKDTQYF. The CDR3 nucleotides are TGTGCCAGCAGTTACGGATCAGGGAAGGATACGCAGTATTTT.

The chain uses TRBV7-2 and TRBJ1-5, with D possibly TRBD1 on 6 matching bases. The ends were cut back, 5 bases at V and 1 base at J, with 15 bases in the middle. The CDR3 loop spans 16 amino acids. Germline CDR1 is SGHTA and CDR2 is FQGNSA. CDR3 nucleotide sequence: TGTGCCAGCAGCCCCTCCCTGAGGGGGAGCAATCAGCCCCAGCATTTT. It encodes CASSPSLRGSNQPQHF.

This chain uses TRBV5-1 with TRBJ2-3; 12 bases agree with TRBD2. Germline trimming cut 3 bases from V and 4 bases from J; bases unmatched to any gene: 6. CDR3 length: 16 residues. CDR1 SGHRS and CDR2 YFSETQ come from the germline V gene. The CDR3, as DNA: TGCGCCAGCAGCTCCCTCCTAGCGGGAGGGCCAGATACGCAGTATTTT. It encodes CASSSLLAGGPDTQYF.

This clone was picked up a small number of times. The genes are TRBV9 and TRBJ2-7, with 9 positions matching TRBD2. J gave up 5 bases and V 0 bases, and 6 bases lay outside the gene matches. The CDR3 covers 15 residues. The germline V gene encodes CDR1 SGDLS and CDR2 YYNGEE. The DNA of the CDR3 is TGTGCCAGCAGCGTAGAAGGACTAGCGCTACACGAGCAGTACTTC. It codes for CASSVEGLALHEQYF.

The gene calls are TRBV5-4 and TRBJ2-4; 12 bases line up with TRBD1. This CDR3 region has 17 residues. The V segment lost 3 bases and the J segment 8 bases; nucleotides outside the gene matches: 12. CDR1 and CDR2 from the germline V gene are SGHNT and YYREEE (reference sequence). CDR3 region: CASSSGTGGGYGDIQYF. As DNA, the CDR3 is TGTGCCAGCAGCTCCGGGACAGGGGGCGGGTATGGAGACATTCAGTACTTC.

Turning to this clone: The same CDR3 is also encoded by other DNA sequences in this sample. The chain links TRBV7-2 to TRBJ2-7, with D unresolved. Deletions cut 5 bases from V and 0 bases from J, with 5 bases between. The CDR3 is made up of 12 amino acids. Germline-derived CDR1 and CDR2 are SGHTA and FQGNSA. The CDR3 sequence is CASSPSSYEQYF. Here the CDR3 DNA reads TGTGCCAGCAGCCCGAGCTCCTACGAGCAGTACTTC.

The chain is built from TRBV29-1 and TRBJ2-3; 8 bases fit TRBD1. Per germline, CDR1 SQVTM and CDR2 ANQGSEA. V dropped 4 bases and J dropped 0; count of bases not matched to a gene: 6. The CDR3 length is 15 residues. For the CDR3, the DNA is TGCAGCGTTGCGCAGGGGGCGCATAGCACAGATACGCAGTATTTT. Its protein is CSVAQGAHSTDTQYF.

CDR3 sequence reads: CASSYSLAGTGELFF. CDR3 nucleotide sequence: TGTGCCAGCAGTTACTCGTTAGCGGGGACCGGGGAGCTGTTTTTT. The genes are TRBV6-2 or TRBV6-3 and TRBJ2-2, with 8 bases identical to TRBD2. The germline gives CDR1 MNHEY, CDR2 SVGEGT. CDR3 length: 15 amino acids. Trimming took 0 bases from V and 5 from J; bases not matched to a gene: 2.

This rearrangement joins TRBV12-5 to TRBJ2-2; D is uncertain. The CDR3 has 20 residues. Between the trimmed V and J ends, which lost 0 bases and 1 base, there was a span of 21 bases. Germline V gene lookup returns CDR1 LGHNT and CDR2 FRNRAP. As DNA, the CDR3 is TGTGCTAGTGGTTTGGTTACGTACCAGTTTTCCCCTCTGAACACCGGGGAGCTGTTTTTT. It translates to CASGLVTYQFSPLNTGELFF.

The CDR3 DNA reads TGTGCCAGCAGTGAAGGAGGGGACAGGTATTCCTACGAGCAGTACTTC. Translated: CASSEGGDRYSYEQYF. The chain carries TRBV6-1 and TRBJ2-7, with TRBD1 matching over 8 bases. Germline-derived CDR1 and CDR2 are MNHNS and SASEGT. The CDR3 totals 16 residues. V shed 1 base and J 1 base; nucleotides not matched to a gene: 6.

The chain has TRBV5-4 and TRBJ1-2, with D possibly being TRBD1 (6 bases). CDR3 size: 13 residues. The germline CDR1 and CDR2 sequences are SGHNT and YYREEE (reference sequence). The ends were cut back, 3 bases at V and 5 bases at J, with 11 bases in the middle. CDR3 residues: CASSSDGQYGYTF. CDR3 sequence (DNA): TGTGCCAGCAGCTCGGACGGACAGTATGGCTACACCTTC. Based on the CDR3 plus reference TRBV5-4 and TRBJ1-2, the full variable domain is ETGVTQSPTHLIKTRGQQVTLRCSSQSGHNTVSWYQQALGQGPQFIFQYYREEENGRGNFPPRFSGLQFPNYSSELNVNALELDDSALYLCASSSDGQYGYTFGSGTRLTVV.